This T cell receptor beta chain was captured by sequencing in a study of beta chain features in type 1 diabetes. This clone appeared a few times. As yet, its antigen is unknown. Expressed TCRB transcripts were sequenced because the isolated RNA had all been reverse transcribed beforehand. Only in-frame clones appear in the TCRdb table, and some are missing; sequencing was by immunoSEQ multiplex PCR. This table has a few hundred thousand clones, roughly 9.8% appearing once. Trimming took 0 bases from V and 2 from J; bases not matched to a gene: 2. In germline, CDR1 is SGHRS, CDR2 YFSETQ. CDR3 length equals 15 residues. General study points: A moderate, significant TCRB CDR3 shortening appeared in type 1 diabetes across four CD4+ subsets. Sequencing of cDNA might inflate the share of cells that strongly express TCR.

Blood was collected once per donor into heparin, averaging approximately 110 mL. Cell sorting via CD45RO/CCR7/CD25/CD127/CD95/CD27 was performed to obtain CD4+ naive, central memory, regulatory and stem cell-like memory cells. The clonotype originates from a man aged 30-40 years with type 1 diabetes. The sequenced sample was central memory CD4+ T cells from blood. This sequence joins TRBV5-1 and TRBJ2-1; TRBD2 matches 7 bases. CDR3 DNA sequence: TGCGCCAGCAGCTTGGCCGGGAGGCCCTACAATGAGCAGTTCTTC. Translated: CASSLAGRPYNEQFF.